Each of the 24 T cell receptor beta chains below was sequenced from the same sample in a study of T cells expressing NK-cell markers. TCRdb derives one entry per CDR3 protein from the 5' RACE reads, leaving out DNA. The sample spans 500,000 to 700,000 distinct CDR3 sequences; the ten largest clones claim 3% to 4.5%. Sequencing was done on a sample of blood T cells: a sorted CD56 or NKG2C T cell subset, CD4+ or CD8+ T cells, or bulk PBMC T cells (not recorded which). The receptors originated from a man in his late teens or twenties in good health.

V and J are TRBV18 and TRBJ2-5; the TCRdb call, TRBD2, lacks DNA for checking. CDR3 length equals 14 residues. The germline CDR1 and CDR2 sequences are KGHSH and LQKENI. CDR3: CASSPQSNPETQYF.

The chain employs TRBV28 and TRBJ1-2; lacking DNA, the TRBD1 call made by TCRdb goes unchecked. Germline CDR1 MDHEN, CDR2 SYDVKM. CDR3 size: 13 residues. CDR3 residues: CASLTGRQIGYTF.

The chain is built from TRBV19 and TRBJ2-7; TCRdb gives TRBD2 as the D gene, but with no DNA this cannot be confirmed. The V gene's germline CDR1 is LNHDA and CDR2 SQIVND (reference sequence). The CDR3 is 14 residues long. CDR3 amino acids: CASSIRERVYEQYF. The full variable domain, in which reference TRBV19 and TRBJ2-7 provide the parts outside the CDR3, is DGGITQSPKYLFRKEGQNVTLSCEQNLNHDAMYWYRQDPGQGLRLIYYSQIVNDFQKGDIAEGYSVSREKKESFPLTVTSAQKNPTAFYLCASSIRERVYEQYFGPGTRLTVT.

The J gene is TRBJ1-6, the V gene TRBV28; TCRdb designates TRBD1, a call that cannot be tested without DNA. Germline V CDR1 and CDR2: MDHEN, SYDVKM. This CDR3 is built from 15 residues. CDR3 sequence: CASRNYSPDNSPLHF.

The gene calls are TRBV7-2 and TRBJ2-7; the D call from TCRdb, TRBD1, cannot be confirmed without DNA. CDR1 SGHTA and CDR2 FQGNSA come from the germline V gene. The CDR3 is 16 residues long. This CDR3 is CASSSMSRGSTYEQYF.

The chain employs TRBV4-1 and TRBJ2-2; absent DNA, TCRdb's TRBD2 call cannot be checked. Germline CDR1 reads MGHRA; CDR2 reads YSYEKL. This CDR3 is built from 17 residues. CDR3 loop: CASSQVRGGTNTGELFF.

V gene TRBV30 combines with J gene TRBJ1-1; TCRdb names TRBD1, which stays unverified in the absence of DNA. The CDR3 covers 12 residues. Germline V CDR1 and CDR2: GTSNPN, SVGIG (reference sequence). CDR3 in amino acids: CAWSAQGMGAFF.

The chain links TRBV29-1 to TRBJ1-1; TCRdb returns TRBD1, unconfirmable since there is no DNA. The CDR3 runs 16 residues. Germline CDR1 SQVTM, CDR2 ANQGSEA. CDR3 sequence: CSVVGHKGRENTEAFF.

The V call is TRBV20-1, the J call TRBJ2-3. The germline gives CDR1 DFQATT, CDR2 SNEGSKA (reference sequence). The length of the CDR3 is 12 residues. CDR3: CSAPLVRDTQYF.

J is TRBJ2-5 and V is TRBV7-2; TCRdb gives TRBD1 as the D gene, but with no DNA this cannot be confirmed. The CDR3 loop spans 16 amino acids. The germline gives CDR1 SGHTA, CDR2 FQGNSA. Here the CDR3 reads CASSGDRATTTWTQYF.

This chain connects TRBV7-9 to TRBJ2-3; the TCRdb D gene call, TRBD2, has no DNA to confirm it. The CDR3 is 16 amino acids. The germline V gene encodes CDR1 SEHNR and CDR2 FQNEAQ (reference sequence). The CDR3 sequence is CASSNSGRASTDTQYF.

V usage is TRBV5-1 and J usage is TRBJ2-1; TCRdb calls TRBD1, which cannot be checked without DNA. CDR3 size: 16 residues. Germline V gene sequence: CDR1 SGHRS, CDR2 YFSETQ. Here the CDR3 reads CASSLGGGITYNEQFF.

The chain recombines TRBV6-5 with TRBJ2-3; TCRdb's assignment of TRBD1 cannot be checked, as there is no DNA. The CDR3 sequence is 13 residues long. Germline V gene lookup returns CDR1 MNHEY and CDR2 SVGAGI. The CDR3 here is CASSYSQGGIQYF.

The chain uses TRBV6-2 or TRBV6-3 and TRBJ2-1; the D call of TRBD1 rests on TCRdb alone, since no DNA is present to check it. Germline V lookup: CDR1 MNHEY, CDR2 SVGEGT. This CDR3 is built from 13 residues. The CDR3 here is CASSYSQGNEQFF.

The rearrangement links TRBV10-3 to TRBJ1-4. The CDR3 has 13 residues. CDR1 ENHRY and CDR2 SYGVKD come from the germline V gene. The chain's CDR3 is CASTGTRNEKLFF.

The CDR3 here is CSVVLSSYNEQFF. J is TRBJ2-1 and V is TRBV29-1. The CDR3 is 13 residues long. The germline V gene has CDR1 SQVTM and CDR2 ANQGSEA.

The CDR3 protein is CASSPPGNYEQYF. This chain connects TRBV18 to TRBJ2-7. CDR1 and CDR2 from the germline V gene are KGHSH and LQKENI. There are 13 residues in the CDR3.

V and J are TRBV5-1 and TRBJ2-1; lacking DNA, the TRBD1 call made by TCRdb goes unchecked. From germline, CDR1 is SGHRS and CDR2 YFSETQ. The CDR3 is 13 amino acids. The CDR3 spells CASSTGVYNEQFF.

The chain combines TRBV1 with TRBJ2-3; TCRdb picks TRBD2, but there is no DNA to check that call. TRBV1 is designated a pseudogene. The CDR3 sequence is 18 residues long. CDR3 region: CTSSQDLFYLAGPDTQYF.

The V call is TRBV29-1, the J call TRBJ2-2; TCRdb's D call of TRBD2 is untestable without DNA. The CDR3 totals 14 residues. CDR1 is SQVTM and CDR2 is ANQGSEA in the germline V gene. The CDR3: CSAAGGRGTGELFF.

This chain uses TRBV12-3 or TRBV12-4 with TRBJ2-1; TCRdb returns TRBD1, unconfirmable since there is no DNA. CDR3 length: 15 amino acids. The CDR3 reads CASSKLPPSMNEQFF.

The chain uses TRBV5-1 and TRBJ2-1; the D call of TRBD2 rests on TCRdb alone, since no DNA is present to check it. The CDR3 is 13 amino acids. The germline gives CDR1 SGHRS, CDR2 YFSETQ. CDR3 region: CASSLALAGGRFF.

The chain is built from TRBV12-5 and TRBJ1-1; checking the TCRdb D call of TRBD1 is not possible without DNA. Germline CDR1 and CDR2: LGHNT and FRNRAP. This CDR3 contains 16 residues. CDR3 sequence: CASGNFPGGRGTEAFF.

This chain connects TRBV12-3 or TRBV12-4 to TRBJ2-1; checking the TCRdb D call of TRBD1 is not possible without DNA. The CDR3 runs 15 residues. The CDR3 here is CASSPGDWARNEQFF.